Sequencing of this TCR beta chain was carried out in a study of type 1 and type 2 diabetes patients. Study at large: Sequencing for the whole study yielded roughly 20,000,000 paired-end reads. Study-level points and caveats: Some T1D-only expanded clones might appear in more T2D or control samples. Unmatched age and gender across groups might bias interpretation.

Diabetic patients met standard criteria for type 1 or type 2 diabetes. Genomic DNA was the PCR template. Amplification of the beta chain CDR3 used 30 forward and 13 reverse multiplex primers. TCRdb fed the multiplex PCR reads into MiXCR, producing one record per CDR3 protein. The sample has 250,000 to 300,000 distinct CDR3 sequences; more than 40% are singletons. On this clonotype: What it recognizes is unknown.

The V end was cut by 0 bases, the J end by 4 bases, with 13 bases between. CDR1 DFQATT and CDR2 SNEGSKA come from the germline V gene (reference sequence). The CDR3 is made up of 15 amino acids. The J gene is TRBJ2-1, the V gene TRBV20-1, with unresolved D. The specimen was peripheral blood mononuclear cells (PBMCs). The clonotype originates from a man aged 18 to 35 with type 2 diabetes. The CDR3 region is CSAREVRLVYNEQFF. As DNA, the CDR3 is TGCAGTGCTAGAGAAGTCCGACTTGTATACAATGAGCAGTTCTTC.